This T cell receptor beta chain originates from a study of T cells after yellow fever vaccination. TCRdb redid the calling of the 5' RACE reads with MiXCR, one entry per CDR3 protein. Counted here are over 300,000 distinct CDR3 sequences, roughly 3.5% occurring once; the ten biggest clones make up 20% to 25%. This CDR3 region has 18 residues. Trimming shortened V by 1 base and J by 7 bases, and 23 bases separated the two germline ends. Germline V lookup: CDR1 SGHTA, CDR2 FQGTGA. This clonotype was counted many times. This clonotype was sampled from a man aged 18 to 30 who received the YFV17D yellow fever vaccine. The chain joins TRBV7-3 to TRBJ2-1, with D possibly TRBD1 on 6 matching bases. The sequenced sample was PBMCs, obtained on the day of the yellow fever booster vaccination. The CDR3 loop is CASSLMGAATASGNEQFF. The CDR3 DNA follows: TGTGCCAGCAGCTTAATGGGGGCTGCGACAGCTAGTGGGAATGAGCAGTTCTTC.